This T cell receptor (beta chain) comes out of a study of brain T cells in children with intractable seizures. Whole-study findings and limits: Clones missing pre-surgery may reflect undersampling of that blood sample.

In the case of this clone: The antigen is undetermined.

Stated time point: blood from clinic visit 5 months post-surgery; TSC patient then seizure free. Data came from immunoSEQ multiplex PCR; TCRdb stores just in-frame clones and leaves some out. The sample contains hundreds of thousands of clones, 93% of which appear only once. V was cut by 1 base and J by 5 bases, with 9 bases left in between. The CDR3 runs 13 residues. V usage is TRBV12-3 or TRBV12-4 and J usage is TRBJ2-7; maybe TRBD1 (5 bases). This specimen consisted of peripheral blood, obtained 4 to 6 months after surgery. The clonotype originates from a boy under two years old with tuberous sclerosis and intractable seizures. CDR3 sequence reads: CASSLGLGDEQYF. In DNA form, the CDR3 reads TGTGCCAGCAGTTTAGGCCTAGGGGACGAGCAGTACTTC.